The 26 T cell receptor beta chains below were found in one sample sequenced in a study of PD-L1 blockade in urothelial cancer. Produced via immunoSEQ multiplex PCR; TCRdb's table is partial and in-frame only. The sample includes about 80,000 clones, just under 85% of them seen just once. The time point is: pretreatment peripheral blood. The sequences come from PBMCs, collected around atezolizumab (anti-PD-L1) treatment. The receptors stem from a man aged 40-55 years with urothelial cancer.

J is TRBJ2-3 and V is TRBV11-3; the match to TRBD2 covers 12 bases. Germline trimming cut 5 bases from V and 12 bases from J; bases unmatched to any gene: 3. This CDR3 comprises 12 residues. The germline V gene has CDR1 SGHNT and CDR2 YENEEA. The CDR3 nucleotides read TGTGCCAGCAGCCTAGCGGGAGGGCCTCAGTATTTT. This encodes CASSLAGGPQYF.

The chain combines TRBV28 with TRBJ2-1; tentative D call: TRBD2 (6 bases). Germline assignment: CDR1 MDHEN and CDR2 SYDVKM. The V and J ends lost 4 bases and 7 bases respectively, with 17 bases between them. CDR3 length equals 15 residues. CDR3 in DNA: TGTGCCAGCAGTTCGCCCAGCGGGCGACGTAATGAGCAGTTCTTC. This translates into CASSSPSGRRNEQFF.

V and J are TRBV4-3 and TRBJ2-3; maybe TRBD2 (5 bases). Germline V gene data show CDR1 as LGHNA and CDR2 as YSLEER. The germline V and J ends were trimmed by 0 bases and 4 bases, with 14 bases remaining between them. The CDR3 covers 16 residues. The CDR3 here is CASSQDRASPPDTQYF. DNA for the CDR3: TGCGCCAGCAGCCAAGATCGGGCTAGCCCCCCAGATACGCAGTATTTT.

There are many counts of this clone. The V gene is TRBV14, the J gene TRBJ2-7, with a weak D call TRBD1 (6 bases). The CDR3 contains 14 residues. V was cut by 0 bases and J by 6 bases, with 12 bases left in between. Germline assignment: CDR1 SGHDN and CDR2 FVKESK. CDR3: CASSQDLTGTEQYF. The CDR3 bases are TGTGCCAGCAGCCAAGATCTCACAGGGACCGAGCAGTACTTC.

This sequence joins TRBV18 and TRBJ2-1; a weak D match, TRBD2 (5 bases). This CDR3 spans 14 amino acids. With 4 bases removed from V and 4 bases from J, the gap between germline ends came to 11 bases. Germline V gene lookup returns CDR1 KGHSH and CDR2 LQKENI. The CDR3 DNA follows: TGTGCCAGCTCACGGGAGTTTGGGTACAATGAGCAGTTCTTC. Protein sequence: CASSREFGYNEQFF. Using reference TRBV18 and TRBJ2-1 for the parts outside the CDR3, the full variable domain is NAGVMQNPRHLVRRRGQEARLRCSPMKGHSHVYWYRQLPEEGLKFMVYLQKENIIDESGMPKERFSAEFPKEGPSILRIQQVVRGDSAAYFCASSREFGYNEQFFGPGTRLTVL.

The chain links TRBV9 to TRBJ2-3; possibly TRBD1 for D (6 bases). Germline V gene sequence: CDR1 SGDLS, CDR2 YYNGEE. V was clipped by 4 bases and J by 4 bases, with 25 bases between them. The CDR3 is made up of 18 amino acids. CDR3 DNA sequence: TGTGCCAGCAGCCCCCGAGCGGACAGTCTGGGTAGCGCAGATACGCAGTATTTT. Translating it yields CASSPRADSLGSADTQYF.

The chain recombines TRBV27 with TRBJ2-7; D might be TRBD2 (7 bases). Trimming left V 3 bases short and J 6 bases short, with 15 bases between. Germline V gene data show CDR1 as MNHEY and CDR2 as SMNVEV (reference sequence). This CDR3 comprises 14 residues. CDR3 sequence (DNA): TGTGCCAGCAGTTTTAATGGGGGGGCGGGCGAGCAGTACTTC. Protein product: CASSFNGGAGEQYF.

This chain connects TRBV28 to TRBJ2-7; TRBD1 matches at 7 bases. CDR1 and CDR2 from the germline V gene are MDHEN and SYDVKM. The V gene end was trimmed by 8 bases and the J gene end by 2 bases; junction bases not matched to a gene: 12. The CDR3 is made up of 15 amino acids. CDR3 DNA: TGTGCCAGCGGCTCACAGGGGTCCCCGACCTACGAGCAGTACTTC. Encoded protein: CASGSQGSPTYEQYF.

The chain links TRBV5-4 to TRBJ1-1, with 7 bases aligning to TRBD1. The CDR3 runs to 13 residues. V was clipped by 4 bases and J by 3 bases; unmatched bases: 3. Germline V gene lookup returns CDR1 SGHNT and CDR2 YYREEE (reference sequence). Written as DNA, the CDR3 is TGTGCCAGCAGCCCCACAGGGGACACTGAAGCTTTCTTT. It translates to CASSPTGDTEAFF.

This chain links TRBV5-1 with TRBJ2-4; the D gene is possibly TRBD1 (5 bases). Trimming pared 0 bases from V and 4 bases from J, leaving 14 bases between. CDR1 and CDR2 (germline): SGHRS, YFSETQ. This CDR3 contains 16 residues. CDR3 in amino acids: CASSLVNRGGKNIQYF. CDR3 sequence (DNA): TGCGCCAGCAGCTTGGTGAATAGGGGTGGGAAAAACATTCAGTACTTC. Drawing the rest from reference TRBV5-1 and TRBJ2-4, the complete variable domain is KAGVTQTPRYLIKTRGQQVTLSCSPISGHRSVSWYQQTPGQGLQFLFEYFSETQRNKGNFPGRFSGRQFSNSRSEMNVSTLELGDSALYLCASSLVNRGGKNIQYFGAGTRLSVL.

V is TRBV9 and J is TRBJ1-1; no clear D. Germline CDR1 reads SGDLS; CDR2 reads YYNGEE. The germline V and J ends were trimmed by 0 bases and 5 bases, with 8 bases remaining between them. The CDR3 spans 13 residues. The CDR3 is CASSVDGRTEAFF. The DNA of the CDR3 is TGTGCCAGCAGCGTAGACGGGAGGACTGAAGCTTTCTTT.

The table lists this clone with a count of one. The chain joins TRBV6-1 to TRBJ1-5; unclear D gene. The CDR3 length is 13 residues. Trimming took 8 bases from V and 3 from J, leaving 11 bases between them. The germline CDR1 and CDR2 sequences are MNHNS and SASEGT. CDR3 DNA sequence: TGTGCCAGCTCCCGGTCCCTCAATCAGCCCCAGCATTTT. Residues: CASSRSLNQPQHF.

This sequence joins TRBV25-1 and TRBJ1-1; no definite D call. The CDR3 spans 13 residues. Per the germline V gene, CDR1 is MGHDK and CDR2 is SYGVNS. Trimming stripped 2 bases from V and 0 bases from J, with 4 bases between. The CDR3, as DNA: TGTGCCAGCAGTGAACAGGTGAACACTGAAGCTTTCTTT. Protein product: CASSEQVNTEAFF.

This CDR3 is CASSYSSSGSPYEQYF. The CDR3, as DNA: TGTGCCAGCAGTTACTCGAGCAGCGGGAGCCCCTACGAGCAGTACTTC. The chain carries TRBV6-5 and TRBJ2-7, with TRBD2 matching 8 bases. The CDR3 spans 16 residues. Trimming cost V 0 bases and J 2 bases; bases outside gene matches: 6. Germline CDR1 MNHEY, CDR2 SVGAGI.

The chain combines TRBV2 with TRBJ2-2; D is unresolved. V gave up 8 bases and J gave up 3 bases, with 7 bases separating them. This CDR3 contains 12 residues. Germline loops: CDR1 SNHLY, CDR2 FYNNEI. DNA of the CDR3: TGTGCCAGCGACTCGTACACCGGGGAGCTGTTTTTT. It codes for CASDSYTGELFF.

This chain joins TRBV28 and TRBJ1-1; D possibly corresponds to TRBD1 (5 bases). Trimming pared 4 bases from V and 2 bases from J, leaving 8 bases between. The CDR3 runs to 13 residues. Germline values: CDR1 MDHEN, CDR2 SYDVKM. Written as DNA, the CDR3 is TGTGCCAGCAGTTACCAGGGTAACACTGAAGCTTTCTTT. The encoded protein is CASSYQGNTEAFF.

This clone has just one count. The gene calls are TRBV11-2 and TRBJ2-7; 7 bases are a match to TRBD1. V dropped 1 base and J dropped 2; count of bases not matched to a gene: 5. Germline assignment: CDR1 SGHAT and CDR2 FQNNGV. The CDR3 is made up of 15 amino acids. CDR3 amino acids: CASSLAGTGAYEQYF. Here the CDR3 DNA reads TGTGCCAGCAGCTTAGCGGGCACAGGGGCCTACGAGCAGTACTTC.

The genes are TRBV5-1 and TRBJ2-7; TRBD2 aligns across 13 bases. Germline assignment: CDR1 SGHRS and CDR2 YFSETQ. There are 17 residues in the CDR3. V trimming: 3 bases; J trimming: 5 bases; junction bases outside the gene matches: 11. For the CDR3, the DNA is TGCGCCAGCAGCTCAGGACTAGCGGGGGCGCGTAGCGACGAGCAGTACTTC. Translating gives CASSSGLAGARSDEQYF.

This rearrangement joins TRBV4-1 to TRBJ1-2; tentatively, D is TRBD1 (5 bases). V lost 0 bases and J lost 8, with 19 bases in between. From germline, CDR1 is MGHRA and CDR2 YSYEKL. CDR3 length equals 16 residues. CDR3 sequence: CASSQDEGLGRSGYTF. CDR3 DNA: TGCGCCAGCAGCCAAGACGAGGGACTGGGGCGGTCCGGCTACACCTTC.

This clone was recorded only once. This chain connects TRBV5-1 to TRBJ2-1; 10 bases fit TRBD2. V trimming: 2 bases; J trimming: 5 bases; junction bases outside the gene matches: 4. This CDR3 is built from 15 residues. Per germline, CDR1 SGHRS and CDR2 YFSETQ. CDR3 loop: CASSLAGGPDNEQFF. The CDR3 coding sequence is TGCGCCAGCAGCTTAGCGGGAGGGCCTGACAATGAGCAGTTCTTC.

For this clone: One junction end disagrees with the germline gene, perhaps due to a read error. The gene calls are TRBV7-7 and TRBJ2-3; 8 bases line up with TRBD2. Germline V gene lookup returns CDR1 SSHAT and CDR2 FNYEAQ (reference sequence). The CDR3 sequence is 18 residues long. DNA of the CDR3: TGTGCTAGCAGCTTGGCATTAGCGGGATGGGGAAGCACAGATACGCAGTATTTT. This encodes CASSLALAGWGSTDTQYF.

The gene calls are TRBV5-1 and TRBJ2-2, with unresolved D. The CDR3 is 15 residues long. Germline CDR1 SGHRS, CDR2 YFSETQ. V was trimmed by 2 bases and J by 0 bases, leaving 8 bases between them. This CDR3 reads CASSLTLSNTGELFF. CDR3 in DNA: TGCGCCAGCAGCTTAACTCTGTCGAACACCGGGGAGCTGTTTTTT.

V is TRBV6-1 and J is TRBJ2-1; TRBD2 matches 16 bases. The ends lost 2 bases at V and 10 bases at J; junction bases unmatched: 8. The CDR3 runs 17 residues. Germline CDR1 reads MNHNS; CDR2 reads SASEGT. CDR3 region: CASSERGLAGGGREQFF. Here the CDR3 DNA reads TGTGCCAGCAGTGAAAGGGGACTAGCGGGAGGGGGACGCGAGCAGTTCTTC.

The V gene is TRBV6-1, the J gene TRBJ1-4; D is unresolved. Trimming cost V 7 bases and J 4 bases, with 10 bases left between them. Germline V gives CDR1 MNHNS, CDR2 SASEGT. The CDR3 extends over 13 amino acids. The CDR3 loop reads CASIAQLNEKLFF. CDR3 DNA sequence: TGTGCCAGCATTGCACAGCTTAATGAAAAACTGTTTTTT.

This chain uses TRBV7-9 with TRBJ2-7; D may be TRBD2 (5 bases). The germline V gene has CDR1 SEHNR and CDR2 FQNEAQ (reference sequence). The V gene lost 5 bases and the J gene lost 9 bases, with 17 bases spanning the gap. The CDR3 loop spans 13 amino acids. The CDR3 DNA sequence: TGTGCCAGCAGCACTACCATTAGAGGAGGGCAGTACTTC. Translating gives CASSTTIRGGQYF. The entire variable domain, with the rest obtained from reference TRBV7-9 and TRBJ2-7, is as follows: DTGVSQNPRHKITKRGQNVTFRCDPISEHNRLYWYRQTLGQGPEFLTYFQNEAQLEKSRLLSDRFSAERPKGSFSTLEIQRTEQGDSAMYLCASSTTIRGGQYFGPGTRLTVT.

This chain links TRBV7-8 with TRBJ2-1, with 14 bases lining up with TRBD2. CDR1 is SGHVS, CDR2 FQNEAQ, per germline. Trimming cost V 5 bases and J 7 bases; bases outside gene matches: 4. CDR3 length: 15 residues. The CDR3: CASSKWTSGGNEQFF. The CDR3, as DNA: TGTGCCAGCAGCAAGTGGACTAGCGGGGGGAATGAGCAGTTCTTC. Full variable domain (rest looked up from reference TRBV7-8 and TRBJ2-1): GAGVSQSPRYKVAKRGQDVALRCDPISGHVSLFWYQQALGQGPEFLTYFQNEAQLDKSGLPSDRFFAERPEGSVSTLKIQRTQQEDSAVYLCASSKWTSGGNEQFFGPGTRLTVL.